The 21 T cell receptor beta chains presented below share a single source sample, sequenced in a study of technical replicates of blood from a few donors. Method: immunoSEQ multiplex PCR; TCRdb's copy keeps in-frame clones and lacks some. This table holds approximately 75,000 clones, roughly 92% found once. Specimen: T cells isolated from PBMCs. The receptors derive from a human donor in good health.

The CDR3 nucleotides are TGCAGTGCCAGACGGGAAAAACTGTTTTTT. It is translated as CSARREKLFF. This rearrangement joins TRBV20-1 to TRBJ1-4; D is uncertain. Germline V gene sequence: CDR1 DFQATT, CDR2 SNEGSKA (reference sequence). The CDR3 has 10 residues. The germline V and J ends were trimmed by 6 bases and 8 bases, with 7 bases remaining between them.

This clone appeared a single time. The rearrangement joins TRBV5-4 to TRBJ2-7; TRBD1 might be the D (5 bases). V dropped 2 bases and J dropped 0 bases, with 6 bases sitting between them. In germline, CDR1 is SGHNT, CDR2 YYREEE (reference sequence). The CDR3 has 13 residues. Here the CDR3 reads CASSFRGSYEQYF. CDR3 coding DNA: TGTGCCAGCAGCTTTAGGGGCTCCTACGAGCAGTACTTC.

V is TRBV30 and J is TRBJ1-4; TRBD1 might be the D (5 bases). The CDR3 runs 13 residues. Deletions cut 4 bases from V and 8 bases from J, with 14 bases between. From germline, CDR1 is GTSNPN and CDR2 SVGIG (reference sequence). This chain's CDR3 is CAWNHQGGEKLFF. In DNA form, the CDR3 reads TGTGCCTGGAATCATCAGGGAGGAGAAAAACTGTTTTTT.

The rearrangement links TRBV11-2 to TRBJ2-7, with 8 bases that match TRBD2. The germline V gene encodes CDR1 SGHAT and CDR2 FQNNGV. This CDR3 has 15 amino acids. Unmatched junction bases numbered 10, after V lost 3 bases and J lost 6 bases. The DNA for the CDR3 is TGTGCCAGCAGCTTTTTTGAGCGGGAGTTAACCGAGCAGTACTTC. Its translation is CASSFFERELTEQYF.

J is TRBJ1-1 and V is TRBV4-3, with D unresolved. CDR1 LGHNA and CDR2 YSLEER come from the germline V gene. CDR3 length: 14 residues. V was trimmed by 0 bases and J by 5 bases, leaving 10 bases between them. CDR3 in DNA: TGCGCCAGCAGCCAAGATCAGGTTTCGACTGAAGCTTTCTTT. It is translated as CASSQDQVSTEAFF.

The gene calls are TRBV11-2 and TRBJ2-7; 7 bases are a match to TRBD1. Germline trimming cut 4 bases from V and 0 bases from J; bases unmatched to any gene: 6. In germline, CDR1 is SGHAT, CDR2 FQNNGV. The CDR3 is made up of 15 amino acids. Here the CDR3 reads CASSSLGTASYEQYF. CDR3 DNA: TGTGCCAGCAGCTCCCTCGGGACAGCCTCCTACGAGCAGTACTTC.

V usage is TRBV5-8 and J usage is TRBJ1-2; a weak D match, TRBD1 (6 bases). V shed 4 bases and J shed 8 bases, with 15 bases lying between them. CDR1 is SGHTS, CDR2 YDEGEE, per germline. The CDR3 contains 13 residues. The CDR3, as DNA: TGTGCCAGCAGCAGGCAGGGACATCAGGGCTACACCTTC. Its translation is CASSRQGHQGYTF.

V usage is TRBV5-1 and J usage is TRBJ2-4, with a possible D match to TRBD1 (6 bases). V was cut by 2 bases and J by 8 bases, with 11 bases left in between. The CDR3 has 13 residues. From germline, CDR1 is SGHRS and CDR2 YFSETQ. The CDR3 loop is CASSLDRWDIQYF. The CDR3 nucleotides read TGCGCCAGCAGCTTAGACAGGTGGGACATTCAGTACTTC.

The chain joins TRBV7-9 to TRBJ2-2, with 7 nucleotides matching TRBD2. This CDR3 is built from 16 residues. Looked up from germline, CDR1 is SEHNR and CDR2 is FQNEAQ (reference sequence). Unmatched junction bases numbered 5, after V lost 4 bases and J lost 0 bases. The CDR3 DNA follows: TGTGCCAGCAGCTCCCCCCTAGCGGCGAACACCGGGGAGCTGTTTTTT. Its translation is CASSSPLAANTGELFF.

The chain couples TRBV6-6 to TRBJ2-7; 9 positions agree with TRBD1. Germline CDR1 MNHNY, CDR2 SVGAGI (reference sequence). The junction had 4 bases not matched to a gene; V was cut back by 6 bases and J by 4 bases. The CDR3 extends over 13 amino acids. CDR3 amino acids: CASSWDRDYEQYF. CDR3 sequence (DNA): TGTGCCAGCAGCTGGGACAGGGATTACGAGCAGTACTTC.

This chain connects TRBV30 to TRBJ2-7; D might be TRBD2 (5 bases). V was clipped by 5 bases and J by 6 bases, with 20 bases between them. The germline CDR1 and CDR2 sequences are GTSNPN and SVGIG (reference sequence). CDR3 length: 14 amino acids. CDR3 loop: CAWVPGSAAREQYF. For the CDR3, the DNA is TGTGCCTGGGTCCCGGGGTCCGCAGCTCGCGAGCAGTACTTC.

This clone was seen once. The chain has TRBV10-1 and TRBJ1-2; D possibly corresponds to TRBD1 (5 bases). The germline V gene encodes CDR1 WNHNN and CDR2 SYGVQD (reference sequence). The CDR3 has 13 residues. Deletions cut 4 bases from V and 2 bases from J, with 8 bases between. The DNA for the CDR3 is TGCGCCAGCAGTGCAGACAGAAACTATGGCTACACCTTC. This encodes CASSADRNYGYTF.

V usage is TRBV7-3 and J usage is TRBJ2-7; D is undetermined. Looked up from germline, CDR1 is SGHTA and CDR2 is FQGTGA. Deletions cut 1 base from V and 6 bases from J, with 13 bases between. This CDR3 has 14 amino acids. The CDR3 protein is CASSLNPGSGEQYF. The CDR3 coding sequence is TGTGCCAGCAGCTTAAATCCGGGTAGTGGCGAGCAGTACTTC.

The gene calls are TRBV9 and TRBJ2-1, with 7 bases lining up with TRBD2. The V and J ends lost 0 bases and 6 bases, in that order; junction bases with no gene match: 3. The CDR3 sequence is 14 residues long. Germline-derived CDR1 and CDR2 are SGDLS and YYNGEE. CDR3 sequence: CASSVAGGGNEQFF. The CDR3 coding sequence is TGTGCCAGCAGCGTAGCGGGAGGCGGCAATGAGCAGTTCTTC.

This chain uses TRBV6-1 with TRBJ1-2; D uncertain. Trimming removed 1 base at V and 4 bases at J, with 19 bases between. Germline-derived CDR1 and CDR2 are MNHNS and SASEGT. This CDR3 spans 17 amino acids. CDR3 region: CASSEEVLGVVTYGYTF. CDR3 DNA sequence: TGTGCCAGCAGTGAAGAAGTCCTCGGGGTAGTCACCTATGGCTACACCTTC.

J is TRBJ2-5 and V is TRBV27; a possible D gene is TRBD1 (5 bases). V was trimmed by 2 bases and J by 5 bases, leaving 21 bases between them. CDR1 is MNHEY and CDR2 is SMNVEV in the germline V gene (reference sequence). The CDR3 covers 17 residues. CDR3 in amino acids: CASSLSYQGSTRETQYF. The CDR3, as DNA: TGTGCCAGCAGTTTAAGCTATCAGGGCTCCACGAGGGAGACCCAGTACTTC.

The gene calls are TRBV7-2 and TRBJ1-2; D not certain. V was shortened by 4 bases and J by 8 bases, with 17 bases between the two germline ends. The CDR3 covers 14 residues. Germline CDR1 SGHTA, CDR2 FQGNSA. The CDR3 coding sequence is TGTGCCAGCAGCTCCCCCCCCACTTTATTAGGCTACACCTTC. It is translated as CASSSPPTLLGYTF.

The gene calls are TRBV5-6 and TRBJ2-7; D possibly corresponds to TRBD2 (6 bases). Germline V gives CDR1 SGHDT, CDR2 YYEEEE. The CDR3 consists of 14 residues. V lost 4 bases, J lost 0 bases, and 11 bases lay in between. The CDR3 loop is CASSPSVSSYEQYF. The DNA for the CDR3 is TGTGCCAGCAGCCCTAGCGTGAGCTCCTACGAGCAGTACTTC.

The chain combines TRBV6-5 with TRBJ2-3, with no clear D. Germline CDR1 MNHEY, CDR2 SVGAGI. V was pared by 5 bases and J by 2 bases, with 5 bases between. This CDR3 comprises 12 residues. The CDR3 region has the DNA TGTGCCAGCAGTCAAAACACAGATACGCAGTATTTT. Amino acid sequence: CASSQNTDTQYF.

The V call is TRBV11-2, the J call TRBJ2-5; D unclear. Trimming removed 0 bases at V and 2 bases at J, with 4 bases between. The CDR3 is made up of 13 amino acids. CDR1 and CDR2 from the germline V gene are SGHAT and FQNNGV. CDR3 DNA sequence: TGTGCCAGCAGCTTAGACCCTCAAGAGACCCAGTACTTC. It is translated as CASSLDPQETQYF.

This clone was seen just once. The chain has TRBV4-1 and TRBJ1-2; weak D call: TRBD1 (6 bases). From germline, CDR1 is MGHRA and CDR2 YSYEKL. V lost 0 bases, J lost 5 bases, and 19 bases lay in between. CDR3 size: 17 residues. CDR3 sequence (DNA): TGCGCCAGCAGCCAAGAGATAGGTGGGGGCAGTGGATATGGCTACACCTTC. Translated, it gives CASSQEIGGGSGYGYTF.